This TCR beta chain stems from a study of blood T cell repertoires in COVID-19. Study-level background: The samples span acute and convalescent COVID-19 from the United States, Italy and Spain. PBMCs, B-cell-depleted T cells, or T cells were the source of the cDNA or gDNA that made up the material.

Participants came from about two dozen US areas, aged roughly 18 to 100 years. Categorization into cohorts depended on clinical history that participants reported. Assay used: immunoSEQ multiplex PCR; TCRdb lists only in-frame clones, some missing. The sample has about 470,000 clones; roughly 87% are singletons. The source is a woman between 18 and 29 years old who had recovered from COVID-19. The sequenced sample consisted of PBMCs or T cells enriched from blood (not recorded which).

The CDR3 nucleotides are TGTGCCAGCAGCGTAGAGCGACAGGCCTACAATGAGCAGTTCTTC. Translated, it gives CASSVERQAYNEQFF. The J gene is TRBJ2-1, the V gene TRBV9, with D perhaps TRBD1 (6 bases). V was clipped by 0 bases and J by 2 bases, with 9 bases between them. The CDR3 extends over 15 amino acids. Germline loops: CDR1 SGDLS, CDR2 YYNGEE.